This TCR beta chain was captured in a study of blood T cell repertoires in COVID-19. V dropped 5 bases and J dropped 4; count of bases not matched to a gene: 3. Germline loops: CDR1 MNHEY, CDR2 SMNVEV (reference sequence). The CDR3 totals 15 residues. Method: immunoSEQ multiplex PCR; TCRdb's copy keeps in-frame clones and lacks some. The repertoire holds roughly 300,000 clones, with approximately 92% as singletons. The rearrangement joins TRBV27 to TRBJ1-3; TRBD1 matches at 12 bases. The sample was PBMCs or T cells enriched from blood (not recorded which). This receptor was obtained from a woman aged 25 to 39 who had recovered from COVID-19. In DNA, the CDR3 is TGTGCCAGCAGTGCGGGACAGGGGGCCGGAAACACCATATATTTT. Translating gives CASSAGQGAGNTIYF.